The 5 T cell receptor beta chains listed next were all sequenced from one sample in a study of control samples from healthy donors and cancer patients. The method was immunoSEQ multiplex PCR; TCRdb's version includes in-frame clones alone and lacks a portion of them. The sample lists 150,000 to 170,000 clones, roughly 94% occurring once. The source material was blood. These receptors were taken from a man aged 35-49 years in good health.

The J gene is TRBJ1-1, the V gene TRBV5-1; 8 bases are shared with TRBD1. Trimming at V came to 4 bases and at J to 4 bases, leaving 9 bases not matched to a gene. Germline V CDR1 and CDR2: SGHRS, YFSETQ. The CDR3 is 15 amino acids. CDR3 in DNA: TGCGCCAGCAGCCCGACAGGGGCGGGAGGCACTGAAGCTTTCTTT. This translates into CASSPTGAGGTEAFF.

J is TRBJ1-5 and V is TRBV7-9; D possibly corresponds to TRBD1 (6 bases). This CDR3 has 15 amino acids. Deletions cut 5 bases from V and 3 bases from J, with 14 bases between. CDR1 and CDR2 from the germline V gene are SEHNR and FQNEAQ (reference sequence). The CDR3 DNA reads TGTGCCAGCAGCATCGGAACAGGGTCCAATCAGCCCCAGCATTTT. It is translated as CASSIGTGSNQPQHF. Combining the CDR3 with reference TRBV7-9 and TRBJ1-5 gives the whole variable domain DTGVSQNPRHKITKRGQNVTFRCDPISEHNRLYWYRQTLGQGPEFLTYFQNEAQLEKSRLLSDRFSAERPKGSFSTLEIQRTEQGDSAMYLCASSIGTGSNQPQHFGDGTRLSIL.

V and J are TRBV19 and TRBJ2-5; no firm D call. Germline loops: CDR1 LNHDA, CDR2 SQIVND (reference sequence). Trimming took off 6 bases at V and 5 bases at J, with 16 bases between the two ends. The CDR3 runs 14 residues. The CDR3 coding sequence is TGTGCCAGTAGCGATCAGGCCCCCGCGGAGACCCAGTACTTC. It specifies CASSDQAPAETQYF. The full variable domain, with the rest looked up from reference TRBV19 and TRBJ2-5, is DGGITQSPKYLFRKEGQNVTLSCEQNLNHDAMYWYRQDPGQGLRLIYYSQIVNDFQKGDIAEGYSVSREKKESFPLTVTSAQKNPTAFYLCASSDQAPAETQYFGPGTRLLVL.

This chain connects TRBV24-1 to TRBJ1-1; D gene unclear. From germline, CDR1 is KGHDR and CDR2 SFDVKD. This CDR3 comprises 8 residues. Between the trimmed V and J ends, which lost 6 bases and 10 bases, there was a span of 2 bases. DNA of the CDR3: TGTGCCACCAGTCGAGCTTTCTTT. This sequence encodes CATSRAFF.

The V gene is TRBV5-5, the J gene TRBJ1-4; TRBD1 aligns across 7 bases. V shed 3 bases, J shed 3 bases, and the junction held 2 bases outside the gene matches. The CDR3 contains 14 residues. Germline CDR1 SGHKS, CDR2 YYEKEE (reference sequence). The CDR3, as DNA: TGTGCCAGCAGCTCGGGACAGCCTAATGAAAAACTGTTTTTT. Its protein product is CASSSGQPNEKLFF. Combining the CDR3 with reference TRBV5-5 and TRBJ1-4 gives the whole variable domain DAGVTQSPTHLIKTRGQQVTLRCSPISGHKSVSWYQQVLGQGPQFIFQYYEKEERGRGNFPDRFSARQFPNYSSELNVNALLLGDSALYLCASSSGQPNEKLFFGSGTQLSVL.